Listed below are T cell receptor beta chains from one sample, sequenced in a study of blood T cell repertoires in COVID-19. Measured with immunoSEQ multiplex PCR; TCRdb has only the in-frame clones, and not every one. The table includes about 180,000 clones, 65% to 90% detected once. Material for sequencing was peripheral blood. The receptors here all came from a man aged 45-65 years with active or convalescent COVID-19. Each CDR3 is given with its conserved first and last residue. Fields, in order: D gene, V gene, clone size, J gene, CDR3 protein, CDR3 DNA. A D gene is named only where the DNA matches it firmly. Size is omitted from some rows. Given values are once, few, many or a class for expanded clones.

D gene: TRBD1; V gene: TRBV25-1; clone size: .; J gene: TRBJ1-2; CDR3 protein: CASSEIGDSLNYGYTF; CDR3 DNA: TGTGCCAGCAGTGAAATTGGGGACAGTCTTAACTATGGCTACACCTTC
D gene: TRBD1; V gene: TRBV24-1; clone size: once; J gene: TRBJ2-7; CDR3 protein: CATSDSGTGPSYEQYF; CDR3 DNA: TGTGCCACCAGTGATTCCGGGACAGGGCCTTCCTACGAGCAGTACTTC
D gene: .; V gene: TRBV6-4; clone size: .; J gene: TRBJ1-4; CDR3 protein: CASRRGNEKLFF; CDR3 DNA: TGTGCCAGCAGGAGGGGGAATGAAAAACTGTTTTTT
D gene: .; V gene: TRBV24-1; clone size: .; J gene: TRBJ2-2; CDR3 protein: CATSGTETNTGELFF; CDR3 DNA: TGTGCCACCAGTGGGACAGAAACGAACACCGGGGAGCTGTTTTTT
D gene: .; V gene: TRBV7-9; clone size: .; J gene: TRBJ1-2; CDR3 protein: CASSTRQNNGYTF; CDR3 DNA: TGTGCCAGCAGCACTCGACAAAACAATGGCTACACCTTC
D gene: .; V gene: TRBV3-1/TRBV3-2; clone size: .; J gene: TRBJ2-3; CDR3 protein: CASSQVRLEGTDTQYF; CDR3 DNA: TGTGCCAGCAGCCAAGTAAGACTAGAGGGAACAGATACGCAGTATTTT
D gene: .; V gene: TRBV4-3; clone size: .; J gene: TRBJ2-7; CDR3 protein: CASSPHRASYEQYF; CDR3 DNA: TGCGCCAGCAGCCCGCACAGGGCCTCCTACGAGCAGTACTTC
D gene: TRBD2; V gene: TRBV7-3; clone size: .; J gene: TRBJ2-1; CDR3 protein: CASSLRPLGSSGRWNEQFF; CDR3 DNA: TGTGCCAGCAGCTTGAGGCCCCTCGGGTCCAGCGGGAGATGGAATGAGCAGTTCTTC
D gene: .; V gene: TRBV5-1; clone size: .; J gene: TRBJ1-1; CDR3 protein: CASSLAPVNTEAFF; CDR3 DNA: TGCGCCAGCAGCTTGGCCCCTGTAAACACTGAAGCTTTCTTT
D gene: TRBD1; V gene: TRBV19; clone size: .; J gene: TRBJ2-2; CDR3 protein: CASGDRRITGELFF; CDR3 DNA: TGTGCCAGCGGGGACAGGAGAATCACCGGGGAGCTGTTTTTT
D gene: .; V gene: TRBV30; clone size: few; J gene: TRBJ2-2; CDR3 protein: CAWSVTSRPGAGELFF; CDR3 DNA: TGTGCCTGGAGTGTAACGTCTCGCCCAGGGGCCGGGGAGCTGTTTTTT
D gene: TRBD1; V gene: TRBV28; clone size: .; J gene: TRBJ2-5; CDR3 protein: CASRAQTGVGETQYF; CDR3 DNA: TGTGCCAGCAGGGCCCAGACAGGGGTAGGAGAGACCCAGTACTTC
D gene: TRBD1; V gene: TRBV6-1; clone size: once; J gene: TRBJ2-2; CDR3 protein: CASSAQGARGTGELFF; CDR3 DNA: TGTGCCAGCAGTGCACAGGGGGCGCGGGGCACCGGGGAGCTGTTTTTT
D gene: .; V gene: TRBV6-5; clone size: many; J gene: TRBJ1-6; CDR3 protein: CASREPRDSPLHF; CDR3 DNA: TGTGCCAGCAGAGAGCCCAGGGATTCACCCCTCCACTTT
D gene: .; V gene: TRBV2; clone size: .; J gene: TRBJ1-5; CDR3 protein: CASSGGAGGNNQPQHF; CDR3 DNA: TGTGCCAGCAGTGGGGGAGCGGGTGGAAACAATCAGCCCCAGCATTTT
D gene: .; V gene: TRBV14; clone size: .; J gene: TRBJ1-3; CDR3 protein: CASSQDTVENTIYF; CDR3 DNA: TGTGCCAGCAGCCAAGATACAGTAGAAAACACCATATATTTT
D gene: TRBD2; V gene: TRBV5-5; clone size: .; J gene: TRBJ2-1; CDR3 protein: CASSLGLAGEEQFF; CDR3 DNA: TGTGCCAGCAGCTTGGGACTAGCGGGGGAGGAGCAGTTCTTC
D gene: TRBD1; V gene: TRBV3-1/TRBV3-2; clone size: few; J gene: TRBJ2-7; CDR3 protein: CASSQGGQGGYEQYF; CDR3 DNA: TGTGCCAGCAGCCAAGGGGGACAGGGCGGCTACGAGCAGTACTTC
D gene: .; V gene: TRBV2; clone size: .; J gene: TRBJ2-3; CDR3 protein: CASRGTPSRTDTQYF; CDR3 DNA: TGTGCCAGCAGAGGGACACCTTCGCGCACAGATACGCAGTATTTT
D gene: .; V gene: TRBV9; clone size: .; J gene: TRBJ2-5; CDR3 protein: CASSVGPGQPQETQYF; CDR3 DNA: TGTGCCAGCAGCGTAGGTCCAGGACAGCCACAAGAGACCCAGTACTTC
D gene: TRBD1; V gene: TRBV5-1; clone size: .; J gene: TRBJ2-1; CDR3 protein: CASSRRTGSYNEQFF; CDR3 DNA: TGCGCCAGCAGCAGGAGGACAGGCTCCTACAATGAGCAGTTCTTC
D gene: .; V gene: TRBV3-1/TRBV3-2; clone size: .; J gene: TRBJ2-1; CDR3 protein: CASSQYSDISAEQFF; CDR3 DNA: TGTGCCAGCAGCCAGTACTCGGACATATCCGCTGAGCAGTTCTTC
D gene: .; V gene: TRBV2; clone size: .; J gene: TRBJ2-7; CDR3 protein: CASRAGTSYEQYF; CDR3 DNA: TGTGCCAGCAGGGCGGGAACTTCCTACGAGCAGTACTTC
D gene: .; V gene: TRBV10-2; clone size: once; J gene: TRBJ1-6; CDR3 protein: CASNTGPVDSPLHF; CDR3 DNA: TGCGCCAGCAATACAGGGCCGGTGGATTCACCCCTCCACTTT
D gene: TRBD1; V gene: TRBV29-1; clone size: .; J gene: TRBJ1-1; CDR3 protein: CSGGTGMNTEAFF; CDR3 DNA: TGCAGCGGGGGGACAGGGATGAACACTGAAGCTTTCTTT
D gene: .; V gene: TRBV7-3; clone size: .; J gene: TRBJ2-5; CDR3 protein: CASSLTGLQETQYF; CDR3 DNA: TGTGCCAGCAGCTTAACGGGACTTCAAGAGACCCAGTACTTC
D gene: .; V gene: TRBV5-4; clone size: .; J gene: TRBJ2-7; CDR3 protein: CASSLEGGGAYEQYF; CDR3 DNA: TGTGCCAGCAGCTTGGAGGGGGGAGGGGCCTACGAGCAGTACTTC
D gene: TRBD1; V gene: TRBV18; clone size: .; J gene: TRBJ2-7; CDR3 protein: CASSGNSGGVYEQYF; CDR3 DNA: TGTGCCAGCTCAGGCAATTCAGGGGGTGTCTACGAGCAGTACTTC
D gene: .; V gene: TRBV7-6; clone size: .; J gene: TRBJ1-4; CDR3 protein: CASSITATNEKLFF; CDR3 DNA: TGTGCCAGCAGCATAACAGCAACTAATGAAAAACTGTTTTTT
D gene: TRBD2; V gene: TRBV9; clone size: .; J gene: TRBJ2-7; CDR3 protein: CASSPREGPYEQYF; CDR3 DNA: TGTGCCAGCAGCCCGCGGGAGGGCCCCTACGAGCAGTACTTC
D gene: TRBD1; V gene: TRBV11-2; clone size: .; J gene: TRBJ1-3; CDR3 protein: CASSSTGYGSGNTIYF; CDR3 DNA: TGTGCCAGCAGCTCGACAGGGTATGGCTCTGGAAACACCATATATTTT
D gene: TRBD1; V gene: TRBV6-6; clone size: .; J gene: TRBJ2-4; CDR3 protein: CASRWTGGPKNIQYF; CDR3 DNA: TGTGCCAGCAGGTGGACAGGGGGGCCCAAAAACATTCAGTACTTC
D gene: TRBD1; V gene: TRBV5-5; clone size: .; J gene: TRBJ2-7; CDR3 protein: CASSRLGQGYEQYF; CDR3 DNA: TGTGCCAGCAGCCGACTGGGACAGGGCTACGAGCAGTACTTC
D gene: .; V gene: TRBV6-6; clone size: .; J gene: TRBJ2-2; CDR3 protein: CASSYTNANTGELFF; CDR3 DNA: TGTGCCAGCAGTTACACTAACGCGAACACCGGGGAGCTGTTTTTT
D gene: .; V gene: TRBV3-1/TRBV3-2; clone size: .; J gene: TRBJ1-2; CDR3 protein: CASSPRGSLYGYTF; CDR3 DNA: TGTGCCAGCAGCCCCCGGGGTTCTCTCTATGGCTACACCTTC
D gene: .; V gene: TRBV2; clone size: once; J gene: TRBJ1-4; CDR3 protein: CASSEASGDPEKLFF; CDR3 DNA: TGTGCCAGCAGTGAAGCGAGCGGGGACCCTGAAAAACTGTTTTTT
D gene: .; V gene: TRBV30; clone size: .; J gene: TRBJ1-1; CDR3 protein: CAWSVGRGAEAFF; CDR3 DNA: TGTGCCTGGAGTGTAGGCAGGGGCGCTGAAGCTTTCTTT
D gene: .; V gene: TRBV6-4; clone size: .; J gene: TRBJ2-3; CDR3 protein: CASSDRGDPSTDTQYF; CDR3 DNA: TGTGCCAGCAGTGACCGAGGCGACCCCAGCACAGATACGCAGTATTTT
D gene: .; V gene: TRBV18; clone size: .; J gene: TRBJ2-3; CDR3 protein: CASSPLEEVDTQYF; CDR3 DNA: TGTGCCAGCTCACCTCTCGAAGAGGTAGATACGCAGTATTTT
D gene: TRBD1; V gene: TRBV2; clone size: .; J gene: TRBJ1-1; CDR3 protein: CASSGDSLGAFF; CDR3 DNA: TGTGCCAGCAGCGGGGACAGCCTGGGGGCTTTCTTT
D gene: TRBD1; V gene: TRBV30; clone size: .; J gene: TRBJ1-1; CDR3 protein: CAWNEDRGTEAFF; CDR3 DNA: TGTGCCTGGAATGAGGACAGGGGTACTGAAGCTTTCTTT
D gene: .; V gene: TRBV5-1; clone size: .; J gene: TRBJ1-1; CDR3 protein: CASRYQDRNTEAFF; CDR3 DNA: TGCGCCAGCAGATATCAGGACAGAAACACTGAAGCTTTCTTT
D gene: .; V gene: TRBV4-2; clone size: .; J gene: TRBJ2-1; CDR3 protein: CASSKDPTSGAYNEQFF; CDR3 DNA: TGTGCCAGCAGCAAAGACCCCACATCAGGGGCCTACAATGAGCAGTTCTTC
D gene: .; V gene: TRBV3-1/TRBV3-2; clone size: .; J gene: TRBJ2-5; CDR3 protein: CASSQLVQETQYF; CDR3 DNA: TGTGCCAGCAGCCAACTAGTTCAAGAGACCCAGTACTTC
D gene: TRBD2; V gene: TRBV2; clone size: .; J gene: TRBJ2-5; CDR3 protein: CASSEATSGETQYF; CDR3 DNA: TGTGCCAGCAGTGAAGCAACTAGCGGAGAGACCCAGTACTTC
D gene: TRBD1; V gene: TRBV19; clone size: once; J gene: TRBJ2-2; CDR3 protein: CASSNRDRGRRPGELFF; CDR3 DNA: TGTGCCAGTAGTAACCGGGACAGGGGGCGAAGGCCCGGGGAGCTGTTTTTT
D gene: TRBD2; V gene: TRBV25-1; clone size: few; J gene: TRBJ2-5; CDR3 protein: CASSDSSGGETQYF; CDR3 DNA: TGTGCCAGCAGTGATTCTTCGGGGGGAGAGACCCAGTACTTC
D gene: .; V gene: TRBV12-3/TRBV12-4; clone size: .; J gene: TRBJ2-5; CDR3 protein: CASSPSARETQYF; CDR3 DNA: TGTGCCAGCAGCCCGAGTGCTCGAGAGACCCAGTACTTC
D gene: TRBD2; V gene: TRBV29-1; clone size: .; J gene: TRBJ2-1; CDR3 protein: CSVQERESAFF; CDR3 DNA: TGCAGCGTTCAGGAGCGGGAGTCCGCGTTCTTC
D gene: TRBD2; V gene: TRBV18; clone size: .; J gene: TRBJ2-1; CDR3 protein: CASSPGGGAFNEQFF; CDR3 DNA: TGTGCCAGCTCACCGGGCGGGGGGGCCTTCAATGAGCAGTTCTTC
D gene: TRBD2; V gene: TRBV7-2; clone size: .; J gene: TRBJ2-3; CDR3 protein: CASSLGTSKADTQYF; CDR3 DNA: TGTGCCAGCAGCTTAGGGACTAGCAAGGCGGATACGCAGTATTTT
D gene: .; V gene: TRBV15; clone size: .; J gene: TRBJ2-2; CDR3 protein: CATSRTRVNTGELFF; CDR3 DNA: TGTGCCACCAGCAGGACAAGAGTGAACACCGGGGAGCTGTTTTTT
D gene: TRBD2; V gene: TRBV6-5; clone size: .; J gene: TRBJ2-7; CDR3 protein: CASSYEGSGATYEQYF; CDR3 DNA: TGTGCCAGCAGTTACGAGGGTAGCGGGGCCACCTACGAGCAGTACTTC